The clone carrying this TCR beta chain was observed many times. Its specificity is unknown. This specimen comes from a study of neurological immune-mediated disorders. Each TCR transcript was tagged with a 10-nucleotide random UMI during 5'RACE. A single record per CDR3 protein comes from TCRdb applying MiXCR to the 5' RACE reads. This sample has about 21,000 distinct CDR3 sequences; over 5% occur once, and the top ten carry about 48%. The CDR3 is made up of 15 amino acids. With 1 base removed from V and 0 bases from J, the gap between germline ends came to 7 bases. The germline CDR1 and CDR2 sequences are SGHDN and FVKESK. Among the participants, healthy controls were blood bank volunteers in Maryland, USA. CD4+ or CD8+ T cells at a count of 800,000 to 1,000,000 served as input for the sorted libraries. Points from the study as a whole: The study found the most TCR clonal expansion in HTLV-1-associated myelopathy and the least in multiple sclerosis, below healthy controls.

J is TRBJ1-3 and V is TRBV14; a weak D match, TRBD1 (5 bases). The sample comprised CD8+ T cells from blood. This receptor was obtained from a man younger than 35 in good health. The CDR3 sequence is CASSQAQGSGNTIYF. CDR3 DNA sequence: TGTGCCAGCAGCCAAGCGCAGGGCTCTGGAAACACCATATATTTT.